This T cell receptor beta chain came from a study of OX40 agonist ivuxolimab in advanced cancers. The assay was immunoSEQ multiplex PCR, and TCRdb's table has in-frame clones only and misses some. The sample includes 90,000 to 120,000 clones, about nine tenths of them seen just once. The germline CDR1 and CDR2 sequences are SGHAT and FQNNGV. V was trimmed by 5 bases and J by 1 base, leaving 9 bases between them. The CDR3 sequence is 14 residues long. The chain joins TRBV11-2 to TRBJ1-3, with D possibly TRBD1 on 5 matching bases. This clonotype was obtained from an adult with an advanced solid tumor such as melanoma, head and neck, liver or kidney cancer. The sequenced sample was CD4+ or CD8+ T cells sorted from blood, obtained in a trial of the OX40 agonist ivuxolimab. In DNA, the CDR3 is TGTGCCAGCAGCGCAGGGTTTTCTGGAAACACCATATATTTT. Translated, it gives CASSAGFSGNTIYF.